The TCR beta chain described here comes from a study of shared clonotypes between healthy human individuals. Only Caucasian adults living in Nashville, Tennessee made up the donor group. The assay was immunoSEQ multiplex PCR, and TCRdb's table has in-frame clones only and misses some. The sample consists of roughly 480,000 clones, 65% to 80% of them appearing once. The CDR3 is made up of 16 amino acids. The V and J ends lost 1 base and 1 base, in that order; junction bases with no gene match: 3. Germline V gives CDR1 KGHSH, CDR2 LQKENI. General study findings and limits: Tissues were not sampled, only blood, and their repertoires likely differ.

Regarding this clone: What it binds is not known. Other DNA sequences in this specimen translate into the identical CDR3.

The TCR originated in a woman in her thirties or forties in good health. Some clones in this sample may be carry-over from other donors' samples. The sample comprised PBMCs. The chain is built from TRBV18 and TRBJ2-2; 7 bases agree with TRBD2. The CDR3 nucleotides are TGTGCCAGCTCACCACTCCTAGCGGAGAACACCGGGGAGCTGTTTTTT. Its translation is CASSPLLAENTGELFF.